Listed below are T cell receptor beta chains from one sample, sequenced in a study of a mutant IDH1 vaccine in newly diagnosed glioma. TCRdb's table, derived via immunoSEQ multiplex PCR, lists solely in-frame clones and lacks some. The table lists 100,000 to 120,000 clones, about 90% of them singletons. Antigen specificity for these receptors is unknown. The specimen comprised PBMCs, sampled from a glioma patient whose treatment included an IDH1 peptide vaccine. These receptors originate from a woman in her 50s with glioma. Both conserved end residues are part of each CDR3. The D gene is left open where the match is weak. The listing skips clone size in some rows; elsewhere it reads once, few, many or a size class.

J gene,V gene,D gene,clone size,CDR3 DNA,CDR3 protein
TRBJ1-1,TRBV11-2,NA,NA,TGTGCCAGCAGCCTTATCGGAACGGTGAACACTGAAGCTTTCTTT,CASSLIGTVNTEAFF
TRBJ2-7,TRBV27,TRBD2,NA,TGTGCCAGCAGCCCGGGACTAGCGGAGACCACTAACTCCTACGAGCAGTACTTC,CASSPGLAETTNSYEQYF
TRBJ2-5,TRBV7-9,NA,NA,TGTGCCAGCAGCTACCCGGGACTTCGACAAGAGACCCAGTACTTC,CASSYPGLRQETQYF
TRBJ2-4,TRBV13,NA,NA,TGTGCCAGCAGCTCCCTCTCTGGTAGCTGGGCCAAAAACATTCAGTACTTC,CASSSLSGSWAKNIQYF
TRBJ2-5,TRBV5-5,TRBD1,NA,TGTGCCAGCAGCTTGAAGGCCACAGGGGGCGGAGAGACCCAGTACTTC,CASSLKATGGGETQYF
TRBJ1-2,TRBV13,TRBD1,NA,TGTGCCAGCAGCTTAGAGGGACGGGACAGGGGGCCGGGAGACTATGGCTACACCTTC,CASSLEGRDRGPGDYGYTF
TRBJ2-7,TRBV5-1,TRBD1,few,TGCGCCAGCAGCTTGGGACAGGGGGCGAACGACGAGCAGTACTTC,CASSLGQGANDEQYF
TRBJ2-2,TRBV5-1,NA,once,TGCGCCAGCAGCTTGCAGGGGGGTTACACCGGGGAGCTGTTTTTT,CASSLQGGYTGELFF
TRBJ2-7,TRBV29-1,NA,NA,TGCAGCGTTGATGGGGGGCGCGCCTACGAGCAGTACTTC,CSVDGGRAYEQYF
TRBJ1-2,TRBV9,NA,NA,TGTGCCAGCAGTCGGGCAGATCCAAGTCTAATTAACTATGGCTACACCTTC,CASSRADPSLINYGYTF
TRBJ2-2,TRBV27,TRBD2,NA,TGTGCCAGCAGTTCTCCCCCAGGGCGGGTAGCGGGAGGGCCCGCCGGGGAGCTGTTTTTT,CASSSPPGRVAGGPAGELFF
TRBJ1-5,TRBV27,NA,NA,TGTGCCAGCAGTTTATGGCGCGGGAATCAGCCCCAGCATTTT,CASSLWRGNQPQHF
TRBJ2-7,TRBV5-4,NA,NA,TGTGCCAGCAGCCCGGGACAATACGAGCAGTACTTC,CASSPGQYEQYF